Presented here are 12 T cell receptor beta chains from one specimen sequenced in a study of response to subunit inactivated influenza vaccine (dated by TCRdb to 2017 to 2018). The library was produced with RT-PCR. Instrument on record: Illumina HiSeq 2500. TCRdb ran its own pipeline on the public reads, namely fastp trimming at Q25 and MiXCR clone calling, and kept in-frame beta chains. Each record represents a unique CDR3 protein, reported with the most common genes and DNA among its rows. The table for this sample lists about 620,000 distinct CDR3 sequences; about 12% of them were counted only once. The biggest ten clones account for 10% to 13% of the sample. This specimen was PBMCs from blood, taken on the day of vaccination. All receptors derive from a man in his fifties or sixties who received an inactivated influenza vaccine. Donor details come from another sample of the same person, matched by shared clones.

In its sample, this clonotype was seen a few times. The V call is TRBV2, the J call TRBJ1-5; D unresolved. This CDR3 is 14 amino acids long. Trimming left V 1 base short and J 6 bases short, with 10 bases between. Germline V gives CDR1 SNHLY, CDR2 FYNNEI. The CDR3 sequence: CASSEDGISQPQHF. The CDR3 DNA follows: TGTGCCAGCAGTGAAGACGGGATCAGTCAGCCCCAGCATTTT.

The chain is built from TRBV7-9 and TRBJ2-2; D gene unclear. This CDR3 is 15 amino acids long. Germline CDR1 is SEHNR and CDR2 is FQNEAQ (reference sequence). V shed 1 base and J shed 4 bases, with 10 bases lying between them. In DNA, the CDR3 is TGTGCCAGCAGCTTAGATCTGGGATTCACCGGGGAGCTGTTTTTT. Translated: CASSLDLGFTGELFF.

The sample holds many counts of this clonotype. CDR3 residues: CASSPSTNTEAFF. CDR3 sequence (DNA): TGTGCCAGCAGCCCTTCGACGAACACTGAAGCTTTCTTT. The chain links TRBV7-3 to TRBJ1-1; D uncertain. This CDR3 comprises 13 residues. V was trimmed by 5 bases and J by 1 base, leaving 8 bases between them. Germline values: CDR1 SGHTA, CDR2 FQGTGA.

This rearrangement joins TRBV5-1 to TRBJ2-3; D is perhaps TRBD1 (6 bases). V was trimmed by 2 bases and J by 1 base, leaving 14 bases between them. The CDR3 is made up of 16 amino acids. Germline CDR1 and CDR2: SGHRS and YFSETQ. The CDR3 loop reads CASSFGLGHRTDTQYF. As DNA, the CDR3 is TGCGCCAGCAGCTTTGGGTTGGGACACCGCACAGATACGCAGTATTTT. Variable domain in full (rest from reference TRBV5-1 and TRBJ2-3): KAGVTQTPRYLIKTRGQQVTLSCSPISGHRSVSWYQQTPGQGLQFLFEYFSETQRNKGNFPGRFSGRQFSNSRSEMNVSTLELGDSALYLCASSFGLGHRTDTQYFGPGTRLTVL.

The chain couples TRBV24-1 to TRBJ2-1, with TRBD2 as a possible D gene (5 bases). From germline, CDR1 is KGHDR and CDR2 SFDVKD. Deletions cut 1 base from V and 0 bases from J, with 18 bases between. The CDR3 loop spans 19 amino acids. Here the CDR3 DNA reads TGTGCCACCAGTGATTTAGGTCTGGCGGGTGGGAGCTCCTACAATGAGCAGTTCTTC. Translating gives CATSDLGLAGGSSYNEQFF.

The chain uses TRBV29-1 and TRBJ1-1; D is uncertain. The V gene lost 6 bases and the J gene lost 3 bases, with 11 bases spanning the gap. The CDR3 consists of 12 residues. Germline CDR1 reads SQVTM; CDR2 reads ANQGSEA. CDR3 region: CSVSDRDTEAFF. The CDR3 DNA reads TGCAGCGTCAGCGACCGGGACACTGAAGCTTTCTTT.

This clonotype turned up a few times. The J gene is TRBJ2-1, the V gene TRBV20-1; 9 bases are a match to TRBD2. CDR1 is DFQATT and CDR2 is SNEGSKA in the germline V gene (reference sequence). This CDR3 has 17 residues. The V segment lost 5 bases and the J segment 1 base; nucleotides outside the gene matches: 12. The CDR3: CSAPGKYSGRSYNEQFF. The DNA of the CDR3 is TGCAGTGCTCCGGGGAAGTACAGCGGGAGGTCCTACAATGAGCAGTTCTTC.

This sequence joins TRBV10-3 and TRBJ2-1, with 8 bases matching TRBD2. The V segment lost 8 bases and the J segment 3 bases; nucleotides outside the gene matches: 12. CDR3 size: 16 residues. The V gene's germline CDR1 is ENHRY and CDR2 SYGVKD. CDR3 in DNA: TGTGCCATCGGATGGGCTAGCGGGCTCGGCTACAATGAGCAGTTCTTC. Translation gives CAIGWASGLGYNEQFF.

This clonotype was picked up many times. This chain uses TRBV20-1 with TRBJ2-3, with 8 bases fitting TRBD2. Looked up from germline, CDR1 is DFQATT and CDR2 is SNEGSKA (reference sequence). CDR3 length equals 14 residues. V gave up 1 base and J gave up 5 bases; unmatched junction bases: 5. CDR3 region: CSARAGGALDTQYF. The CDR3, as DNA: TGCAGTGCTAGAGCCGGGGGGGCATTAGATACGCAGTATTTT.

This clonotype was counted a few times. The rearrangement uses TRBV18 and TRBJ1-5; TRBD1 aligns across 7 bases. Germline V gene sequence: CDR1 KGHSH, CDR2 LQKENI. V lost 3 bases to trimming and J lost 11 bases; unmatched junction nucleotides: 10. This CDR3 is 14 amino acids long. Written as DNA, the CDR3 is TGTGCCAGCTCACCGACAGGGTTTTACAAAGCCCAGCATTTT. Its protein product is CASSPTGFYKAQHF.

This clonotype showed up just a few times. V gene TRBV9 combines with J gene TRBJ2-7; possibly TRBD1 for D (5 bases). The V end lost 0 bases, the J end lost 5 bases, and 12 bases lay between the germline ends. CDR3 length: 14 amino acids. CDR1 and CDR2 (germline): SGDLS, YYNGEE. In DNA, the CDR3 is TGTGCCAGCAGCGTAGCACCAAAGGGGCACGAGCAGTACTTC. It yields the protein CASSVAPKGHEQYF.

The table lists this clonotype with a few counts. The CDR3 region has the DNA TGTGCCAGCCTCCCGGACAGGTCCATAGGGGCAGATACGCAGTATTTT. This gives the protein CASLPDRSIGADTQYF. The chain carries TRBV6-1 and TRBJ2-3; 7 bases are shared with TRBD1. This CDR3 region has 16 residues. Looked up from germline, CDR1 is MNHNS and CDR2 is SASEGT. The V segment lost 8 bases and the J segment 4 bases; nucleotides outside the gene matches: 15.